This T cell receptor beta chain is from a study of blood T cells in healthy people across ages. Broader study findings: Comparison with aged donors showed that long-lived donors had more naive CD4+ cells and higher diversity. The percentage of naive T cells correlated strongly with TCR beta diversity.

The authors ran a second PCR of 7 to 11 cycles using a sample-barcoded 5' primer and a J-beta primer mix. TCRdb processed the 5' RACE reads anew with MiXCR; each CDR3 protein has one entry. This table has about 1.7 million distinct CDR3 sequences, under 30% appearing once. As regards this clonotype: Its antigen is still unknown.

The donors, all healthy, were Caucasians living in Russia, aged roughly 6 to 100. V was pared by 5 bases and J by 3 bases, with 19 bases between. CDR3 length equals 16 residues. In germline, CDR1 is SGHAT, CDR2 FQNNGV. The TCR sequence derives from a woman aged 25-40 years in good health. The sequenced sample was blood. The J gene is TRBJ1-2, the V gene TRBV11-2; D uncertain. In DNA, the CDR3 is TGTGCCAGCAGCGACCGTAATTCGGATGAGCACTATGGCTACACCTTC. It codes for CASSDRNSDEHYGYTF.